These 19 T cell receptor beta chains originate from one sample sequenced in a study of cytomegalovirus exposure and HLA in healthy donors. PCR employed 60 Vbeta and 13 Jbeta primers. Here immunoSEQ multiplex PCR was the method, and the copy in TCRdb shows in-frame clones only, minus some. Among roughly 100,000 clones listed, 81% were seen once. The sequenced sample was PBMCs. These receptors were taken from a human donor in good health.

The chain carries TRBV5-1 and TRBJ2-7, with D possibly matching TRBD1 (6 bases). Germline loops: CDR1 SGHRS, CDR2 YFSETQ. The CDR3 runs to 15 residues. The germline V and J ends were trimmed by 0 bases and 2 bases, with 12 bases remaining between them. CDR3 residues: CASSLAWGTPYEQYF. The CDR3 region has the DNA TGCGCCAGCAGCTTGGCCTGGGGGACACCCTACGAGCAGTACTTC.

This clone turned up a few times. The CDR3 DNA reads TGCGCCAGCAGCCGGACGGCGGGTAACACCGGGGAGCTGTTTTTT. It encodes CASSRTAGNTGELFF. V and J are TRBV5-1 and TRBJ2-2, with a weak D call TRBD2 (5 bases). Trimming pared 4 bases from V and 2 bases from J, leaving 12 bases between. Per germline, CDR1 SGHRS and CDR2 YFSETQ. The CDR3 loop spans 15 amino acids.

The CDR3 sequence: CASSLGQGTNYGYTF. The CDR3 DNA is TGTGCCAGCAGCTTAGGACAGGGGACTAACTATGGCTACACCTTC. The gene calls are TRBV7-2 and TRBJ1-2, with 8 positions matching TRBD1. Germline assignment: CDR1 SGHTA and CDR2 FQGNSA. The J segment lost 0 bases and the V segment lost 1 base, leaving 1 base of the junction unmatched. This CDR3 contains 15 residues.

The chain couples TRBV9 to TRBJ2-5, with 9 bases lining up with TRBD2. The CDR3 is 19 amino acids. The V segment lost 4 bases and the J segment 0 bases; nucleotides outside the gene matches: 16. Per germline, CDR1 SGDLS and CDR2 YYNGEE. The chain's CDR3 is CASSIVGSGSMGDQETQYF. The CDR3 region has the DNA TGTGCCAGCAGCATAGTCGGTAGCGGGAGTATGGGGGACCAAGAGACCCAGTACTTC.

This clone was observed a single time. The CDR3 DNA reads as TGTGCCAGCATTCGTTCAGGGTCTAGCAATCAGCCCCAGCATTTT. This codes for CASIRSGSSNQPQHF. V gene TRBV28 combines with J gene TRBJ1-5; D possibly corresponds to TRBD1 (5 bases). V was shortened by 7 bases and J by 0 bases, with 13 bases between the two germline ends. This CDR3 contains 15 residues. Germline loops: CDR1 MDHEN, CDR2 SYDVKM.

The chain uses TRBV7-2 and TRBJ2-7; TRBD2 aligns across 11 bases. Germline V lookup: CDR1 SGHTA, CDR2 FQGNSA. The trim removed 8 bases at V and 3 bases at J, leaving 6 bases unmatched. The CDR3 is 14 residues long. CDR3 amino acids: CASQGTSGRYEQYF. CDR3 in DNA: TGTGCCAGCCAAGGGACTAGCGGTCGCTACGAGCAGTACTTC.

The gene calls are TRBV6-1 and TRBJ2-5, with 9 positions matching TRBD1. This CDR3 comprises 15 residues. Germline V gene lookup returns CDR1 MNHNS and CDR2 SASEGT. V lost 5 bases to trimming and J lost 4 bases; unmatched junction nucleotides: 8. CDR3 sequence: CASSSGGGQGETQYF. CDR3 nucleotide sequence: TGTGCCAGCAGTTCCGGAGGGGGACAGGGAGAGACCCAGTACTTC.

This clone was detected once. The rearrangement uses TRBV4-3 and TRBJ1-2; the match to TRBD1 covers 9 bases. This CDR3 spans 15 amino acids. Unmatched junction bases numbered 10, after V lost 5 bases and J lost 6 bases. Per the germline V gene, CDR1 is LGHNA and CDR2 is YSLEER. CDR3 DNA: TGCGCCAGCAGCTTTCGGGACAGGGTAGGAAATGGCTACACCTTC. Encoded protein: CASSFRDRVGNGYTF.

The chain combines TRBV7-9 with TRBJ2-3, with 11 positions matching TRBD2. Germline-derived CDR1 and CDR2 are SEHNR and FQNEAQ (reference sequence). The V and J ends lost 0 bases and 2 bases, in that order; junction bases with no gene match: 4. The CDR3 length is 17 residues. The CDR3 coding sequence is TGTGCCAGCAGCTTAGCGACTAGCGGGGATCCCACAGATACGCAGTATTTT. Residues: CASSLATSGDPTDTQYF.

The rearrangement joins TRBV4-3 to TRBJ1-1; D possibly corresponds to TRBD1 (5 bases). The CDR3 loop spans 16 amino acids. Germline-derived CDR1 and CDR2 are LGHNA and YSLEER. V was cut by 1 base and J by 3 bases, with 15 bases left in between. CDR3 sequence reads: CASSQAVAGPYTEAFF. CDR3 sequence (DNA): TGCGCCAGCAGCCAAGCGGTCGCAGGGCCCTACACTGAAGCTTTCTTT.

V usage is TRBV4-3 and J usage is TRBJ1-1; 11 nucleotides match TRBD1. The J segment lost 7 bases and the V segment lost 3 bases, leaving 7 bases of the junction unmatched. The CDR3 length is 15 residues. Germline CDR1 reads LGHNA; CDR2 reads YSLEER. CDR3 DNA: TGCGCCAGCAGCCAGGACAGGGGGCTGGGGGGTGAAGCTTTCTTT. Translated: CASSQDRGLGGEAFF.

The chain uses TRBV7-6 and TRBJ2-7; D is perhaps TRBD2 (5 bases). The ends were cut back, 1 base at V and 2 bases at J, with 9 bases in the middle. The CDR3 runs 14 residues. Germline V CDR1 and CDR2: SGHVS, FNYEAQ. In DNA form, the CDR3 reads TGTGCCAGCAGCTTAGAGGACGGGGCCTACGAGCAGTACTTC. Residues: CASSLEDGAYEQYF.

This chain links TRBV6-5 with TRBJ2-2; 10 bases match TRBD2. Germline V gene sequence: CDR1 MNHEY, CDR2 SVGAGI. This CDR3 has 14 amino acids. Losses at the gene ends were 5 bases for V and 9 bases for J; bases not matched to a gene: 6. CDR3 bases: TGTGCCAGCAGTCCCAGCGGGAGGGCAAGGGAGCTGTTTTTT. This codes for CASSPSGRARELFF.

The chain is built from TRBV4-1 and TRBJ1-4; D perhaps matches TRBD1 (5 bases). CDR1 MGHRA and CDR2 YSYEKL come from the germline V gene. Trimming removed 2 bases from V and 8 bases from J, with 15 bases in between. CDR3 length: 15 amino acids. The CDR3 loop is CASSQIGQGLEKLFF. CDR3 bases: TGCGCCAGCAGCCAAATCGGGCAGGGACTAGAAAAACTGTTTTTT.

The sample holds a few counts of this clone. J is TRBJ1-3 and V is TRBV5-1; 7 bases line up with TRBD1. Per germline, CDR1 SGHRS and CDR2 YFSETQ. After removal of 4 bases from V and 9 bases from J, the junction contained 7 bases not matched to a gene. This CDR3 contains 13 residues. The CDR3 DNA is TGCGCCAGCAGCACAGTGGCAGGGGGCACCATATATTTT. Translation: CASSTVAGGTIYF.

This rearrangement joins TRBV28 to TRBJ1-1, with 8 bases that match TRBD1. CDR1 is MDHEN, CDR2 SYDVKM, per germline. The CDR3 runs to 15 residues. The J segment lost 1 base and the V segment lost 5 bases, leaving 6 bases of the junction unmatched. CDR3 sequence: CASSTPGTGNTEAFF. The DNA of the CDR3 is TGTGCCAGCAGTACACCCGGGACAGGGAACACTGAAGCTTTCTTT.

The genes are TRBV28 and TRBJ1-1, with D possibly being TRBD1 (5 bases). The germline gives CDR1 MDHEN, CDR2 SYDVKM. The ends were cut back, 5 bases at V and 1 base at J, with 20 bases in the middle. This CDR3 spans 17 amino acids. CDR3 DNA: TGTGCCAGCAGTGCGTCCCCGGGGCGGGGCAGGAACACTGAAGCTTTCTTT. This encodes CASSASPGRGRNTEAFF.

The chain carries TRBV27 and TRBJ1-3; 8 positions agree with TRBD1. Germline V CDR1 and CDR2: MNHEY, SMNVEV (reference sequence). The CDR3 covers 16 residues. The junction had 11 bases not matched to a gene; V was cut back by 6 bases and J by 4 bases. The CDR3 DNA follows: TGTGCCAGCAGGACTTACAGGGGGGAACCCGGAAACACCATATATTTT. Translating gives CASRTYRGEPGNTIYF.

The V gene is TRBV6-4, the J gene TRBJ1-3; 7 bases map to TRBD1. CDR3 length: 15 residues. Germline V gives CDR1 MRHNA, CDR2 SNTAGT. The V and J ends lost 3 bases and 0 bases, in that order; junction bases with no gene match: 2. The CDR3 DNA reads as TGTGCCAGCAGTGAACAGGGGCCCTCTGGAAACACCATATATTTT. Its protein product is CASSEQGPSGNTIYF.